This entry lists 32 T cell receptor beta chains sequenced from one sample in a study of identical twins. TCRdb re-called the 5' RACE reads with MiXCR, one entry per CDR3 protein. This sample has some 590,000 distinct CDR3 sequences, with around a tenth found just once. Another study also made use of these data, one on yellow fever vaccine responses in identical twins.

The sequencing input was PBMCs. The receptor source for this set is a woman between 18 and 29 years old in good health.

Written as DNA, the CDR3 is TGTGCCAGCAGCCCTAACACAGGTATAGAGCCTCGGATCGAGCAGTACTTC. Translated: CASSPNTGIEPRIEQYF. This chain uses TRBV5-6 with TRBJ2-7; D perhaps matches TRBD1 (5 bases). CDR3 length equals 17 residues. Germline lookup yields CDR1 SGHDT and CDR2 YYEEEE. With 4 bases removed from V and 6 bases from J, the gap between germline ends came to 26 bases.

DNA for the CDR3: TGCGCCAGCAGCTCATTTACCTTAAGCACAGATACGCAGTATTTT. It codes for CASSSFTLSTDTQYF. The chain joins TRBV5-1 to TRBJ2-3; D gene unclear. CDR1 and CDR2 (germline): SGHRS, YFSETQ. The ends were cut back, 3 bases at V and 0 bases at J, with 11 bases in the middle. The CDR3 extends over 15 amino acids.

The chain joins TRBV2 to TRBJ2-5; TRBD2 agrees at 13 bases. The length of the CDR3 is 15 residues. Trimming removed 5 bases from V and 7 bases from J; junction bases left unmatched: 7. From germline, CDR1 is SNHLY and CDR2 FYNNEI. CDR3 protein: CASSRGLAGVGTQYF. DNA of the CDR3: TGTGCCAGCAGTCGCGGACTAGCGGGAGTCGGGACCCAGTACTTC.

The sample holds a few counts of this clonotype. The genes are TRBV9 and TRBJ2-6; TRBD1 might be the D (6 bases). The CDR3 length is 17 residues. Germline-derived CDR1 and CDR2 are SGDLS and YYNGEE. The V end was cut by 3 bases, the J end by 0 bases, with 13 bases between. CDR3 in amino acids: CASSAKQGFSGANVLTF. In DNA, the CDR3 is TGTGCCAGCAGCGCCAAACAGGGATTCTCTGGGGCCAACGTCCTGACTTTC.

In its sample, this clonotype was seen many times. The V gene is TRBV12-3 or TRBV12-4, the J gene TRBJ1-1; TRBD1 matches at 9 bases. The trim removed 6 bases at V and 6 bases at J, leaving 5 bases unmatched. The CDR3 runs 13 residues. CDR3 nucleotide sequence: TGTGCCAGCAGCATCCGACAGGGGGCTGAAGCTTTCTTT. Translation gives CASSIRQGAEAFF.

This clonotype has only a few counts. The chain recombines TRBV10-3 with TRBJ2-1, with TRBD2 matching 12 bases. CDR1 and CDR2 (germline): ENHRY, SYGVKD. V lost 4 bases and J lost 8; bases outside the gene matches: 6. The CDR3 has 15 residues. As DNA, the CDR3 is TGTGCCATCAGTGCGGCTAGCGGGGGGGCACATGAGCAGTTCTTC. This codes for CAISAASGGAHEQFF.

V is TRBV10-3 and J is TRBJ2-3, with D hard to call. The CDR3 totals 12 residues. The V gene's germline CDR1 is ENHRY and CDR2 SYGVKD. The V and J ends lost 6 bases and 2 bases respectively, with 6 bases between them. The chain's CDR3 is CAIRGNTDTQYF. The CDR3 DNA follows: TGTGCCATCAGGGGGAACACAGATACGCAGTATTTT.

This chain uses TRBV6-5 with TRBJ2-4; TRBD1 or TRBD2 may be the D gene (5 bases each). Germline assignment: CDR1 MNHEY and CDR2 SVGAGI. V was trimmed by 4 bases and J by 3 bases, leaving 19 bases between them. The CDR3 length is 17 residues. The DNA for the CDR3 is TGTGCCAGCAGTTGGGACCAGCAGGTTCTTGGCAAAAACATTCAGTACTTC. This sequence encodes CASSWDQQVLGKNIQYF.

This clonotype was observed many times. The chain links TRBV20-1 to TRBJ2-2; D uncertain. V lost 1 base to trimming and J lost 7 bases, with 10 bases between them. Germline V gene lookup returns CDR1 DFQATT and CDR2 SNEGSKA (reference sequence). This CDR3 region has 13 residues. The CDR3 coding sequence is TGCAGTGCTAGAGGAGTTCGTGGCGGGGAGCTGTTTTTT. It encodes CSARGVRGGELFF.

This clonotype was counted a few times. This sequence joins TRBV14 and TRBJ1-1; no definite D call. The germline V gene encodes CDR1 SGHDN and CDR2 FVKESK. This CDR3 is 14 amino acids long. V was clipped by 4 bases and J by 6 bases, with 15 bases between them. The CDR3 nucleotides read TGTGCCAGCAGCCTAGTCGGTACGGCGGCTGAAGCTTTCTTT. Translated: CASSLVGTAAEAFF.

The V call is TRBV12-3 or TRBV12-4, the J call TRBJ2-1; 8 bases are shared with TRBD2. This CDR3 contains 15 residues. V lost 6 bases to trimming and J lost 0 bases; unmatched junction nucleotides: 4. CDR3 DNA sequence: TGTGCCAGCAGAACAACTAGCGGCTCCTACAATGAGCAGTTCTTC. It yields the protein CASRTTSGSYNEQFF.

The chain is built from TRBV11-1 and TRBJ1-1; 7 bases fit TRBD1. From germline, CDR1 is SGHAT and CDR2 FQDESV (reference sequence). The CDR3 consists of 18 residues. The junction had 14 bases not matched to a gene; V was cut back by 4 bases and J by 0 bases. The CDR3 region is CASSSKGQRPLLNTEAFF. The CDR3 nucleotides are TGTGCCAGCAGCTCTAAGGGACAGAGGCCTCTCTTGAACACTGAAGCTTTCTTT.

In its sample, this clonotype was seen many times. The chain has TRBV3-1 and TRBJ2-7, with 12 nucleotides matching TRBD2. The CDR3 runs to 16 residues. Germline V gene data show CDR1 as LGHDT and CDR2 as YNNKEL (reference sequence). The ends lost 2 bases at V and 2 bases at J; junction bases unmatched: 4. The CDR3 is CASSQSASGRAYEQYF. For the CDR3, the DNA is TGTGCCAGCAGCCAATCGGCTAGCGGGAGGGCCTACGAGCAGTACTTC.

The V call is TRBV7-2, the J call TRBJ2-1; TRBD2 matches at 10 bases. The CDR3 sequence is 15 residues long. V dropped 6 bases and J dropped 6; count of bases not matched to a gene: 8. CDR1 is SGHTA, CDR2 FQGNSA, per germline. CDR3 residues: CASRPGLAQLNEQFF. The CDR3 DNA is TGTGCCAGCAGGCCGGGACTAGCGCAACTCAATGAGCAGTTCTTC.

The V gene is TRBV7-9, the J gene TRBJ1-4, with D uncertain. The CDR3 spans 15 residues. The germline gives CDR1 SEHNR, CDR2 FQNEAQ (reference sequence). Trimming pared 3 bases from V and 2 bases from J, leaving 10 bases between. Written as DNA, the CDR3 is TGTGCCAGCAGCTTTTGGGCGGTCACTAATGAAAAACTGTTTTTT. Its protein product is CASSFWAVTNEKLFF.

V usage is TRBV25-1 and J usage is TRBJ2-7; D remains ambiguous. Trimming removed 1 base from V and 3 bases from J, with 7 bases in between. The CDR3 covers 13 residues. Germline CDR1 and CDR2: MGHDK and SYGVNS. CDR3 in DNA: TGTGCCAGCAGTGAATTGGAGTTCTACGAGCAGTACTTC. This gives the protein CASSELEFYEQYF.

The chain is built from TRBV4-1 and TRBJ2-1; a possible D gene is TRBD1 (5 bases). Looked up from germline, CDR1 is MGHRA and CDR2 is YSYEKL. V dropped 4 bases and J dropped 10 bases, with 14 bases sitting between them. This CDR3 spans 13 amino acids. The DNA for the CDR3 is TGCGCCAGCAGCCTTTTAAAGGGGTCGGAGCAGTTCTTC. Its protein is CASSLLKGSEQFF.

CDR3 DNA sequence: TGTGCCAGCACACCCCGCGGGACATCCTCCTACGAGCAGTACTTC. Its protein product is CASTPRGTSSYEQYF. The V call is TRBV28, the J call TRBJ2-7; D may match TRBD1 or TRBD2 (6 bases each). V lost 7 bases and J 0 bases, leaving 16 bases between the germline ends. This CDR3 has 15 residues. The germline CDR1 and CDR2 sequences are MDHEN and SYDVKM.

Only a few counts were recorded for this clonotype. The chain employs TRBV19 and TRBJ2-7, with a weak D call TRBD1 (6 bases). Germline CDR1 LNHDA, CDR2 SQIVND (reference sequence). Trimming shortened V by 3 bases and J by 0 bases, and 9 bases separated the two germline ends. The CDR3 consists of 14 residues. DNA of the CDR3: TGTGCCAGTAGTATCACAGGGATCTCCTACGAGCAGTACTTC. It yields the protein CASSITGISYEQYF.

CDR3 nucleotide sequence: TGTGCCAGCAGCCCAGACCGGGACAGGTCCTACGAGCAGTACTTC. Translation: CASSPDRDRSYEQYF. The chain carries TRBV7-2 and TRBJ2-7; 8 positions match TRBD1. CDR3 length equals 15 residues. CDR1 is SGHTA, CDR2 FQGNSA, per germline. V was pared by 5 bases and J by 1 base, with 7 bases of the junction left unmatched.

V is TRBV30 and J is TRBJ1-2, with 8 positions matching TRBD1. Germline V gene data show CDR1 as GTSNPN and CDR2 as SVGIG (reference sequence). With V trimmed by 5 bases and J by 4 bases, 9 bases remained unmatched. The CDR3 totals 14 residues. The chain's CDR3 is CAWYPTGAIYGYTF. DNA of the CDR3: TGTGCCTGGTACCCGACAGGGGCAATCTATGGCTACACCTTC.

V gene TRBV11-2 combines with J gene TRBJ2-7; tentative D call: TRBD1 (6 bases). V dropped 5 bases and J dropped 7 bases, with 21 bases sitting between them. The CDR3 totals 15 residues. Per germline, CDR1 SGHAT and CDR2 FQNNGV. Written as DNA, the CDR3 is TGTGCCAGCAGCCCCCTTGGCCAGGGGCAGTGGGAGCAGTACTTC. It is translated as CASSPLGQGQWEQYF. The whole variable domain, filled in from reference TRBV11-2 and TRBJ2-7, reads EAGVAQSPRYKIIEKRQSVAFWCNPISGHATLYWYQQILGQGPKLLIQFQNNGVVDDSQLPKDRFSAERLKGVDSTLKIQPAKLEDSAVYLCASSPLGQGQWEQYFGPGTRLTVT.

This clonotype has a count of ten or more. V and J are TRBV7-2 and TRBJ2-1, with D unclear. The CDR3 spans 13 residues. Germline V gives CDR1 SGHTA, CDR2 FQGNSA. The V and J ends lost 1 base and 6 bases respectively, with 7 bases between them. The CDR3 coding sequence is TGTGCCAGCAGCTTAGGTAATCGCAATGAGCAGTTCTTC. Translated: CASSLGNRNEQFF. The variable domain in full, completed from reference TRBV7-2 and TRBJ2-1, reads GAGVSQSPSNKVTEKGKDVELRCDPISGHTALYWYRQSLGQGLEFLIYFQGNSAPDKSGLPSDRFSAERTGGSVSTLTIQRTQQEDSAVYLCASSLGNRNEQFFGPGTRLTVL.

This clonotype was seen a few times. V usage is TRBV30 and J usage is TRBJ1-3; D gene unclear. The CDR3 is made up of 15 amino acids. From germline, CDR1 is GTSNPN and CDR2 SVGIG (reference sequence). V lost 4 bases and J 4 bases, leaving 17 bases between the germline ends. CDR3 protein: CAWTPVEILGNTIYF. CDR3 DNA: TGTGCCTGGACCCCTGTCGAGATCCTGGGAAACACCATATATTTT. The complete variable domain, with remaining parts taken from reference TRBV30 and TRBJ1-3, reads SQTIHQWPATLVQPVGSPLSLECTVEGTSNPNLYWYRQAAGRGLQLLFYSVGIGQISSEVPQNLSASRPQDRQFILSSKKLLLSDSGFYLCAWTPVEILGNTIYFGEGSWLTVV.

This sequence joins TRBV30 and TRBJ2-1; no clear D. The V and J ends lost 0 bases and 4 bases respectively, with 10 bases between them. Per the germline V gene, CDR1 is GTSNPN and CDR2 is SVGIG (reference sequence). This CDR3 has 14 amino acids. CDR3 loop: CAWSVSLFYNEQFF. The CDR3 nucleotides read TGTGCCTGGAGTGTGTCCCTCTTTTACAATGAGCAGTTCTTC.

This clonotype was detected a few times. The chain uses TRBV5-1 and TRBJ2-5; 8 bases fit TRBD2. Germline CDR1 reads SGHRS; CDR2 reads YFSETQ. The CDR3 runs 17 residues. The junction had 12 bases not matched to a gene; V was cut back by 4 bases and J by 1 base. CDR3 loop: CASSPTSAGVTQETQYF. The CDR3 DNA is TGCGCCAGCAGCCCCACCTCAGCGGGGGTCACCCAAGAGACCCAGTACTTC.

This clonotype was picked up one time. The genes are TRBV2 and TRBJ1-1; D ambiguous. Deletions cut 3 bases from V and 5 bases from J, with 10 bases between. The CDR3 totals 13 residues. From germline, CDR1 is SNHLY and CDR2 FYNNEI. This CDR3 is CASSEVLVTEAFF. CDR3 coding DNA: TGTGCCAGCAGTGAGGTTTTGGTAACTGAAGCTTTCTTT.

There are many counts of this clonotype. The chain couples TRBV11-2 to TRBJ2-1; D uncertain. Germline V gene sequence: CDR1 SGHAT, CDR2 FQNNGV. The CDR3 runs to 15 residues. V lost 0 bases and J lost 2, with 8 bases in between. Here the CDR3 reads CASSLESRTYNEQFF. Written as DNA, the CDR3 is TGTGCCAGCAGCTTAGAGTCCCGAACCTACAATGAGCAGTTCTTC.

The chain has TRBV12-3 or TRBV12-4 and TRBJ2-1, with 8 bases that match TRBD1. This CDR3 has 13 residues. V lost 6 bases and J lost 7; bases outside the gene matches: 5. The CDR3 nucleotides are TGTGCCAGCAGATGGACAGGGCTAAATGAGCAGTTCTTC. This translates into CASRWTGLNEQFF.

V usage is TRBV12-3 or TRBV12-4 and J usage is TRBJ2-7; 10 bases align to TRBD1. This CDR3 is 16 amino acids long. Losses at the gene ends were 5 bases for V and 0 bases for J; bases not matched to a gene: 7. The CDR3 DNA sequence: TGTGCCAGCAGTCCGGGGACAGGGGCCATCTCCTACGAGCAGTACTTC. It translates to CASSPGTGAISYEQYF.

The table lists this clonotype with a few counts. The chain links TRBV27 to TRBJ2-1; tentative D call: TRBD1 (5 bases). Germline loops: CDR1 MNHEY, CDR2 SMNVEV (reference sequence). The germline V and J ends were trimmed by 7 bases and 6 bases, with 16 bases remaining between them. This CDR3 has 14 amino acids. The CDR3 protein is CASKEGAAPNEQFF. The CDR3 DNA is TGTGCCAGCAAGGAAGGGGCGGCCCCCAATGAGCAGTTCTTC.

The gene calls are TRBV30 and TRBJ2-7, with 8 positions matching TRBD1. Germline-derived CDR1 and CDR2 are GTSNPN and SVGIG (reference sequence). The CDR3 is made up of 14 amino acids. Losses at the gene ends were 4 bases for V and 4 bases for J; bases not matched to a gene: 9. CDR3 region: CAWTDGQGNYEQYF. CDR3 in DNA: TGTGCCTGGACCGATGGACAGGGAAATTACGAGCAGTACTTC.